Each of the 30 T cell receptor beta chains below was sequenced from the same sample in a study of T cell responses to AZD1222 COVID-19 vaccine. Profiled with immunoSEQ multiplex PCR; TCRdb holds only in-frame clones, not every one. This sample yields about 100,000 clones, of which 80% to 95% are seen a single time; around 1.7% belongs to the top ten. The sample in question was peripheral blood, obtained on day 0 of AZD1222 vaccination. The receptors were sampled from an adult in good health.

CDR3 DNA sequence: TGTGCCAGCAGCATGGGACAGAATAATGAAAAACTGTTTTTT. This translates into CASSMGQNNEKLFF. V usage is TRBV6-5 and J usage is TRBJ1-4; TRBD1 aligns across 7 bases. This CDR3 comprises 14 residues. V gave up 6 bases and J gave up 4 bases; unmatched junction bases: 5. CDR1 is MNHEY and CDR2 is SVGAGI in the germline V gene.

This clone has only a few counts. The CDR3, as DNA: TGTGCCAGCGCGGGGGGCACTGGGGCCAACGTCCTGACTTTC. Its translation is CASAGGTGANVLTF. The chain uses TRBV6-4 and TRBJ2-6, with 8 bases fitting TRBD2. The CDR3 sequence is 14 residues long. Germline CDR1 is MRHNA and CDR2 is SNTAGT. The J segment lost 2 bases and the V segment lost 8 bases, leaving 2 bases of the junction unmatched.

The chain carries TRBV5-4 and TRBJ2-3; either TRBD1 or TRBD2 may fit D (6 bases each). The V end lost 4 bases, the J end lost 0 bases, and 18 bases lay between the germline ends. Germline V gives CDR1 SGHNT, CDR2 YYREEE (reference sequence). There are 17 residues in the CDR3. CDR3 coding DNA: TGTGCCAGCAGCCCCAAGGGGGGATCACCTAGCACAGATACGCAGTATTTT. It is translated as CASSPKGGSPSTDTQYF.

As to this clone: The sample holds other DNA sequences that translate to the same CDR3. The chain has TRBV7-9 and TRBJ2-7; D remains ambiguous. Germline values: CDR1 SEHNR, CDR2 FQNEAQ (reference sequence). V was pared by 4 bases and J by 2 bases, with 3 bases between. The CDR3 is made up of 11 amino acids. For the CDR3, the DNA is TGTGCCAGCAGCTCAGCCTACGAGCAGTACTTC. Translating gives CASSSAYEQYF.

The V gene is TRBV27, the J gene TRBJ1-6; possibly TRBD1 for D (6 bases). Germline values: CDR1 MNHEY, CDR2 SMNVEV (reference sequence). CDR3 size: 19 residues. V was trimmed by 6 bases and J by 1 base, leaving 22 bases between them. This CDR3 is CASRGGFFPGRSYNSPLHF. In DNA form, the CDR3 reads TGTGCCAGCAGGGGGGGCTTTTTCCCCGGCAGGTCCTATAATTCACCCCTCCACTTT.

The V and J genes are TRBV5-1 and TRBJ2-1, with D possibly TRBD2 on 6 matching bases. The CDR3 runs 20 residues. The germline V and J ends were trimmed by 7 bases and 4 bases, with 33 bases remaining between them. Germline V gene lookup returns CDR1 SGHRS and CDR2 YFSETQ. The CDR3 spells CASLMESSSGDGPLYNEQFF. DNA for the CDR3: TGCGCCAGCTTAATGGAATCGAGTAGCGGAGATGGTCCCCTTTACAATGAGCAGTTCTTC.

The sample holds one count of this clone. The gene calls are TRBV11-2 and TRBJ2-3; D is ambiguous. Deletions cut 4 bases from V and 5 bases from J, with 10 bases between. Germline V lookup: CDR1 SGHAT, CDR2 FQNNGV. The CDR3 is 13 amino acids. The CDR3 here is CASSSRLEDTQYF. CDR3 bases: TGTGCCAGCAGCTCACGACTGGAAGATACGCAGTATTTT.

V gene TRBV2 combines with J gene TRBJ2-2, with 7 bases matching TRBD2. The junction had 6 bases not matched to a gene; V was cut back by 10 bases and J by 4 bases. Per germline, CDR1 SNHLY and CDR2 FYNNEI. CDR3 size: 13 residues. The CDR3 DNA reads TGTGCCACCCGGGGGACTACCACCGGGGAGCTGTTTTTT. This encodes CATRGTTTGELFF. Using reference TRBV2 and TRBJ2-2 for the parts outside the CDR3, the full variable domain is EPEVTQTPSHQVTQMGQEVILRCVPISNHLYFYWYRQILGQKVEFLVSFYNNEISEKSEIFDDQFSVERPDGSNFTLKIRSTKLEDSAMYFCATRGTTTGELFFGEGSRLTVL.

CDR3 residues: CATTQGLAGNTIYF. CDR3 in DNA: TGTGCCACCACGCAAGGGCTCGCTGGAAACACCATATATTTT. J is TRBJ1-3 and V is TRBV10-3; D unresolved. The CDR3 contains 14 residues. The V end was cut by 10 bases, the J end by 2 bases, with 15 bases between. The germline V gene encodes CDR1 ENHRY and CDR2 SYGVKD.

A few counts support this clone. CDR3 protein: CASSQVGTLSGNTIYF. The CDR3 DNA is TGTGCCAGCAGCCAAGTCGGAACCCTCTCTGGAAACACCATATATTTT. The chain employs TRBV14 and TRBJ1-3, with unresolved D. The CDR3 covers 16 residues. The germline CDR1 and CDR2 sequences are SGHDN and FVKESK. Trimming left V 1 base short and J 0 bases short, with 10 bases between.

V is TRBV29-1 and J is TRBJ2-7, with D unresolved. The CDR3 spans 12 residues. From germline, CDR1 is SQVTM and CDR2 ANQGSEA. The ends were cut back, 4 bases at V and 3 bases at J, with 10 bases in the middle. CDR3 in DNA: TGCAGCGTTGGACGGACGAACTACGAGCAGTACTTC. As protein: CSVGRTNYEQYF.

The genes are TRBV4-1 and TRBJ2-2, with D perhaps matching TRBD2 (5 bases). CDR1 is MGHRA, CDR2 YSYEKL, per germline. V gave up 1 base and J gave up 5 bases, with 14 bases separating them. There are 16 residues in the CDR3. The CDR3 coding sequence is TGCGCCAGCAGCCAAGCGTCCGGGGTGGGGACCGGGGAGCTGTTTTTT. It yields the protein CASSQASGVGTGELFF.

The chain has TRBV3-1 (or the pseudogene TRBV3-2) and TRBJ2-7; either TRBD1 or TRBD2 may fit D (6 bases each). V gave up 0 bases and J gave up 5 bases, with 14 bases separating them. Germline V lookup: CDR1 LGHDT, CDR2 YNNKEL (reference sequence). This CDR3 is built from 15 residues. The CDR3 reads CASSQEETRGNEQYF. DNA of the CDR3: TGTGCCAGCAGCCAAGAGGAGACTAGGGGGAACGAGCAGTACTTC.

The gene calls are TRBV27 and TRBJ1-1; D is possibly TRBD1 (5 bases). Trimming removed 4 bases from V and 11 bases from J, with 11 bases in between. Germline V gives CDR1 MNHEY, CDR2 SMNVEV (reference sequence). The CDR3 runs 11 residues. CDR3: CASSWGGDAFF. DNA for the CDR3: TGTGCCAGCAGTTGGGGGGGGGATGCTTTCTTT.

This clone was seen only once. The CDR3, as DNA: TGCGCCAGCAGCAAGCCAGAGGATCATGAAAAACTGTTTTTT. It specifies CASSKPEDHEKLFF. The genes are TRBV5-1 and TRBJ1-4; D is unresolved. Trimming cost V 4 bases and J 6 bases, with 13 bases left between them. Germline lookup yields CDR1 SGHRS and CDR2 YFSETQ. The CDR3 loop spans 14 amino acids.

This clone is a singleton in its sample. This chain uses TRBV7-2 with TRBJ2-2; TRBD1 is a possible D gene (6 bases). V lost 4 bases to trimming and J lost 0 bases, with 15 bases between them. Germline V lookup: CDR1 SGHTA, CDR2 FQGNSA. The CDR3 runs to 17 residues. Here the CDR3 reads CASSSLTTGPNTGELFF. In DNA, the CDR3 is TGTGCCAGCAGCTCCCTAACGACAGGTCCGAACACCGGGGAGCTGTTTTTT.

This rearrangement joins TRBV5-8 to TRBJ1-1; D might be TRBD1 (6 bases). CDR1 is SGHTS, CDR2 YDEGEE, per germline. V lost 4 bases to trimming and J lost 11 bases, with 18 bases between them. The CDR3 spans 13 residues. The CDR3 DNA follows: TGTGCCAGCAGCGCCTCACCACAGGGTACGGCTTTCTTT. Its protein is CASSASPQGTAFF.

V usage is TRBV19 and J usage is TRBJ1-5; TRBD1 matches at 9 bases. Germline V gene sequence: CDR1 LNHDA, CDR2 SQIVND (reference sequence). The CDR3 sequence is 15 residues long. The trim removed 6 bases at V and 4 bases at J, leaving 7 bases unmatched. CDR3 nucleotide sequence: TGTGCCAGTAGCTACAGGGGGCTGGTAAATCAGCCCCAGCATTTT. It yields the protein CASSYRGLVNQPQHF.

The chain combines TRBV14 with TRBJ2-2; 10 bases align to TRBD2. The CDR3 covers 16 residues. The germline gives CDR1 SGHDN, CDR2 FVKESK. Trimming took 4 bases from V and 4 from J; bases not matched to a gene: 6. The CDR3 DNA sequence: TGTGCCAGCAGCCTCCACTTAGCGGGAGGCACCGGGGAGCTGTTTTTT. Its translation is CASSLHLAGGTGELFF.

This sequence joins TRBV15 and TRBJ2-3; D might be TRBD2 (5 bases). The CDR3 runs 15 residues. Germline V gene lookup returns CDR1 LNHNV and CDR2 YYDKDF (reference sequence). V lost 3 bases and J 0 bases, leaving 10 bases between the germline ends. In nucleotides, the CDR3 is TGTGCCACCAGCAGGGGAGCGGAGAGCACAGATACGCAGTATTTT. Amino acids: CATSRGAESTDTQYF.

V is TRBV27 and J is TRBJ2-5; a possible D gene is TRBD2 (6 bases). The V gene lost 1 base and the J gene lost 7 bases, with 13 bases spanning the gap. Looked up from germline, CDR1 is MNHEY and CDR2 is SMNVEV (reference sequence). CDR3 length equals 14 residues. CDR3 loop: CASSLFFGTGTQYF. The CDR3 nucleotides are TGTGCCAGCAGTTTATTCTTTGGGACTGGGACCCAGTACTTC.

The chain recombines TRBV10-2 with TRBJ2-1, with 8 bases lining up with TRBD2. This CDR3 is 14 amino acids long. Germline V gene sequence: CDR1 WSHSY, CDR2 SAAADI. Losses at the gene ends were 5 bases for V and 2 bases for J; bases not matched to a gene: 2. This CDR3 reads CASSPSGPYNEQFF. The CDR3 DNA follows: TGCGCCAGCAGTCCTAGCGGGCCCTACAATGAGCAGTTCTTC.

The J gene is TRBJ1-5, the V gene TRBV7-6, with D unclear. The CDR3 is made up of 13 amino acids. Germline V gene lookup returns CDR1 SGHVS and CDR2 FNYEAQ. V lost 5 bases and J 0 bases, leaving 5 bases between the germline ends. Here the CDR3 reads CASSENSNQPQHF. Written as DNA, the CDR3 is TGTGCCAGCAGCGAGAATAGCAATCAGCCCCAGCATTTT.

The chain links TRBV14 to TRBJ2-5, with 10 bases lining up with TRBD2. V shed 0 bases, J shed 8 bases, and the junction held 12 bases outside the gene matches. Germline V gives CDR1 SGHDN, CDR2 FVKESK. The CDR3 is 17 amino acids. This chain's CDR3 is CASSQDAIAGGQLTQYF. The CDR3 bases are TGTGCCAGCAGCCAAGATGCAATAGCGGGAGGTCAATTAACCCAGTACTTC.

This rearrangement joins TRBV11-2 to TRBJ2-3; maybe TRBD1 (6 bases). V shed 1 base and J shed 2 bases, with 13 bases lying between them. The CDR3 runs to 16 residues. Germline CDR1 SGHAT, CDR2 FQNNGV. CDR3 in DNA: TGTGCCAGCAGCTTAGTGCCGGGACAACACACAGATACGCAGTATTTT. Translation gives CASSLVPGQHTDTQYF.

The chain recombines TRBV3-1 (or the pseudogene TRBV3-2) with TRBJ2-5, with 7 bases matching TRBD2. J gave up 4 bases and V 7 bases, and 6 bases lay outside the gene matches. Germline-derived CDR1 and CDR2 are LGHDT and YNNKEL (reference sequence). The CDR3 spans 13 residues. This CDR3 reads CASTKRDGETQYF. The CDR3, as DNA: TGTGCCAGCACCAAGCGGGACGGAGAGACCCAGTACTTC.

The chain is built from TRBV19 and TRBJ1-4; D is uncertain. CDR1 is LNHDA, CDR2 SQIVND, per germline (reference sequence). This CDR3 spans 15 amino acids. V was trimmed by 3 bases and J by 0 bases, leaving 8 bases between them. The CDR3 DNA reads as TGTGCCAGTAGTATGACCGCTACAACTAATGAAAAACTGTTTTTT. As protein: CASSMTATTNEKLFF.

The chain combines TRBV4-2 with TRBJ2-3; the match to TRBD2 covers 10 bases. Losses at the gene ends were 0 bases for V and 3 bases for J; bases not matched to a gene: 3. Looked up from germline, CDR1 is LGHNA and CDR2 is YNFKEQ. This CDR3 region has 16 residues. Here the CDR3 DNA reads TGTGCCAGCAGCCAAGAACCTAGCGGGAGTACAGATACGCAGTATTTT. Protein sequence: CASSQEPSGSTDTQYF.

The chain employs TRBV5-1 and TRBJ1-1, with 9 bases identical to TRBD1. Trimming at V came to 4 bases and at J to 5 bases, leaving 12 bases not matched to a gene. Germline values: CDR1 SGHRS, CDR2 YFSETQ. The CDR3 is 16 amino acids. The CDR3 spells CASSLGNTGGGTEAFF. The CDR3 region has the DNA TGCGCCAGCAGCCTCGGAAATACAGGGGGCGGAACTGAAGCTTTCTTT. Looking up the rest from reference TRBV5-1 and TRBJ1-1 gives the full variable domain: KAGVTQTPRYLIKTRGQQVTLSCSPISGHRSVSWYQQTPGQGLQFLFEYFSETQRNKGNFPGRFSGRQFSNSRSEMNVSTLELGDSALYLCASSLGNTGGGTEAFFGQGTRLTVV.

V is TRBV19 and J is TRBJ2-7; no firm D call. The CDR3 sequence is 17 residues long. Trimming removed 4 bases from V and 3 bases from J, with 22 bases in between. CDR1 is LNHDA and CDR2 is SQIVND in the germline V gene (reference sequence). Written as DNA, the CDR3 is TGTGCCAGTAGTACCCGCAGAAGAGGAGCAGGAGACTACGAGCAGTACTTC. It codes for CASSTRRRGAGDYEQYF.